The T cell receptor beta chain described here comes from a study of long-term antiretroviral therapy in people with HIV. Notes on the study in general: Transplant donor controls retained higher diversity, though diversity increased after ART.

Every donor had one or more pre-ART and two or more post-ART PBMC samples. immunoSEQ v3.0 was run at survey level. The protocol was immunoSEQ multiplex PCR, while the TCRdb copy is restricted to in-frame clones and leaves out a portion. Here the sample spans roughly 30,000 clones, about 87% being singletons. In germline, CDR1 is SQVTM, CDR2 ANQGSEA. The CDR3 is made up of 14 amino acids. V lost 7 bases to trimming and J lost 5 bases, with 18 bases between them. Comments on this clone: The antigen is not known.

This receptor was obtained from a man aged 50 to 60 with HIV. The sequencing here drew on unsorted PBMCs, taken 3.2 years before starting antiretroviral therapy. V gene TRBV29-1 combines with J gene TRBJ1-5, with D tentatively TRBD1 (5 bases). CDR3 residues: CSAGSGTYDQPQHF. CDR3 nucleotides: TGCAGCGCCGGATCCGGGACTTATGATCAGCCCCAGCATTTT.